These 32 T cell receptor beta chains were all obtained from the same sample, sequenced in a study of early T cells in non-severe SARS-CoV-2 infection. Each CDR3 protein is one row after TCRdb ran MiXCR on the 5' RACE reads. Here the sample spans roughly 46,000 distinct CDR3 sequences, 5% to 6.5% being singletons. This specimen was whole blood, taken at baseline. The receptors originated from an adult who was a healthcare worker with PCR-confirmed SARS-CoV-2 infection or an uninfected control (not recorded which).

This clonotype appeared many times. CDR3 sequence (DNA): TGTGCCAGTGCGATGGGGCTGGAAGCCTATGGCTACACCTTC. This encodes CASAMGLEAYGYTF. The V gene is TRBV19, the J gene TRBJ1-2; possible D gene TRBD1, 5 bases. CDR1 is LNHDA, CDR2 SQIVND, per germline (reference sequence). Trimming cost V 8 bases and J 4 bases, with 17 bases left between them. The CDR3 length is 14 residues.

In this sample, this clonotype turned up many times. V gene TRBV29-1 combines with J gene TRBJ2-7; 9 nucleotides line up with TRBD2. The trim removed 1 base at V and 6 bases at J, leaving 4 bases unmatched. Germline V gene lookup returns CDR1 SQVTM and CDR2 ANQGSEA. The CDR3 has 13 residues. This CDR3 reads CSVEGVAGAEQYF. CDR3 nucleotide sequence: TGCAGCGTTGAAGGCGTAGCGGGAGCCGAGCAGTACTTC.

The table lists this clonotype with many counts. The chain has TRBV6-1 and TRBJ1-1; tentatively, D is TRBD1 (5 bases). Between the trimmed V and J ends, which lost 4 bases and 6 bases, there was a span of 12 bases. Germline CDR1 reads MNHNS; CDR2 reads SASEGT. This CDR3 comprises 13 residues. The CDR3, as DNA: TGTGCCAGCAGTGTCGACAGAATATCTGAAGCTTTCTTT. It translates to CASSVDRISEAFF.

This clonotype appeared a few times. The CDR3 nucleotides read TGTGCCATCAGTGACGCAGGAGCGGGAGGGCCGTACGAGCAGTACTTC. Amino acid sequence: CAISDAGAGGPYEQYF. The rearrangement uses TRBV10-3 and TRBJ2-7, with 10 bases matching TRBD2. The V and J ends lost 3 bases and 4 bases, in that order; junction bases with no gene match: 9. Germline V gives CDR1 ENHRY, CDR2 SYGVKD. The CDR3 extends over 16 amino acids.

This clonotype was observed a handful of times. The genes are TRBV6-1 and TRBJ2-3; TRBD2 agrees at 12 bases. With 4 bases clipped from V and 4 bases from J, the junction kept 9 bases outside the gene matches. The CDR3 sequence is 17 residues long. The germline gives CDR1 MNHNS, CDR2 SASEGT. The CDR3 sequence: CASSGLAGGAHPDTQYF. The CDR3 bases are TGTGCCAGCAGTGGCCTAGCGGGAGGGGCTCACCCAGATACGCAGTATTTT.

This clonotype was observed at least ten times. The rearrangement joins TRBV6-1 to TRBJ1-2; D remains ambiguous. From germline, CDR1 is MNHNS and CDR2 SASEGT. V was cut by 6 bases and J by 0 bases, with 8 bases left in between. CDR3 length: 13 residues. The CDR3 is CASSADSNYGYTF. CDR3 in DNA: TGTGCCAGCAGCGCCGACTCTAACTATGGCTACACCTTC.

This clonotype was detected many times. The chain is built from TRBV5-6 and TRBJ2-3, with TRBD2 matching 9 bases. V shed 2 bases and J 4 bases; nucleotides not matched to a gene: 8. Germline lookup yields CDR1 SGHDT and CDR2 YYEEEE. This CDR3 has 16 amino acids. The CDR3 nucleotides read TGTGCCAGCAGCTTTCTAGCGGGATGGTATGCAGATACGCAGTATTTT. Residues: CASSFLAGWYADTQYF.

There are many counts of this clonotype. The V and J genes are TRBV28 and TRBJ2-1; TRBD2 might be the D (6 bases). Germline V CDR1 and CDR2: MDHEN, SYDVKM. This CDR3 contains 16 residues. Trimming took 5 bases from V and 8 from J, leaving 22 bases between them. CDR3 sequence (DNA): TGTGCCAGCAGTCCAACAGGACGGGAGTACGTTGATGAGCAGTTCTTC. Its translation is CASSPTGREYVDEQFF.

This clonotype was counted ten times or more. V usage is TRBV28 and J usage is TRBJ2-2, with a weak D call TRBD1 (5 bases). Between the trimmed V and J ends, which lost 5 bases and 6 bases, there was a span of 13 bases. The CDR3 is made up of 14 amino acids. The germline V gene has CDR1 MDHEN and CDR2 SYDVKM. Here the CDR3 reads CASSITGAAGELFF. For the CDR3, the DNA is TGTGCCAGCAGTATTACAGGTGCTGCCGGGGAGCTGTTTTTT.

The gene calls are TRBV5-1 and TRBJ1-4, with unresolved D. Trimming stripped 3 bases from V and 8 bases from J, with 5 bases between. CDR1 is SGHRS, CDR2 YFSETQ, per germline. CDR3 length: 11 residues. The CDR3: CASSSGEKLFF. CDR3 nucleotide sequence: TGCGCCAGCAGCTCAGGCGAAAAACTGTTTTTT.

At least ten counts were recorded for this clonotype. The CDR3 spells CASSQTNKEQFF. In DNA form, the CDR3 reads TGTGCCAGCAGCCAAACAAATAAGGAGCAGTTCTTC. The rearrangement joins TRBV6-6 to TRBJ2-1; D uncertain. The CDR3 has 12 amino acids. The V end lost 6 bases, the J end lost 10 bases, and 13 bases lay between the germline ends. Germline CDR1 reads MNHNY; CDR2 reads SVGAGI (reference sequence).

This clonotype has at least ten counts. J is TRBJ1-2 and V is TRBV14; D remains ambiguous. The CDR3 extends over 11 amino acids. V was pared by 1 base and J by 11 bases, with 8 bases between. From germline, CDR1 is SGHDN and CDR2 FVKESK. CDR3 in amino acids: CASSQGSMYTF. The CDR3 DNA reads TGTGCCAGCAGCCAAGGCTCAATGTACACCTTC.

As to this clonotype: It is likely a read error, because the conserved phenylalanine at the end of the CDR3 is missing. V gene TRBV4-1 combines with J gene TRBJ1-5; D is possibly TRBD1 (5 bases). Germline CDR1 and CDR2: MGHRA and YSYEKL. The CDR3 loop spans 15 amino acids. V gave up 4 bases and J gave up 0 bases, with 10 bases separating them. The CDR3 is CASSLGVISNQPQHL. As DNA, the CDR3 is TGCGCCAGCAGCCTGGGGGTTATTAGCAATCAGCCCCAGCATCTT.

This clonotype was counted only a few times. The CDR3 sequence: CASSEPGTVYEQYF. CDR3 coding DNA: TGTGCCAGCAGTGAACCGGGGACAGTCTACGAGCAGTACTTC. This chain links TRBV6-1 with TRBJ2-7; 7 bases align to TRBD1. The junction had 4 bases not matched to a gene; V was cut back by 2 bases and J by 3 bases. This CDR3 has 14 residues. Germline lookup yields CDR1 MNHNS and CDR2 SASEGT.

This clonotype has a count of ten or more. V usage is TRBV20-1 and J usage is TRBJ2-7; D is unresolved. The CDR3 has 14 amino acids. Germline V gives CDR1 DFQATT, CDR2 SNEGSKA (reference sequence). Trimming pared 0 bases from V and 3 bases from J, leaving 12 bases between. This chain's CDR3 is CSARDRRGYYEQYF. DNA for the CDR3: TGCAGTGCTAGAGATCGACGTGGTTACTACGAGCAGTACTTC.

This clonotype was counted only a few times. The V and J genes are TRBV21-1 and TRBJ2-2; the DNA was not compared with TRBD1, the D call given in the table. TRBV21-1 is a recognized pseudogene. CDR3 length equals 16 residues. CDR3 nucleotide sequence: TGTGCCATCCAGACTAGGCACCCAGGGGGGGCCGGGGAGCTGTTTTTT. Translating gives CAIQTRHPGGAGELFF.

The table lists this clonotype with a few counts. V and J are TRBV6-1 and TRBJ1-2; D possibly corresponds to TRBD1 (6 bases). CDR1 MNHNS and CDR2 SASEGT come from the germline V gene. CDR3 length: 12 amino acids. The V and J ends lost 7 bases and 8 bases respectively, with 14 bases between them. The CDR3 reads CASTSGARGYTF. The CDR3 DNA reads as TGTGCCAGCACCTCAGGGGCGCGGGGCTACACCTTC.

This clonotype was recorded many times. The J gene is TRBJ1-1, the V gene TRBV5-4, with TRBD1 matching over 8 bases. CDR1 SGHNT and CDR2 YYREEE come from the germline V gene (reference sequence). This CDR3 comprises 15 residues. V trimming: 4 bases; J trimming: 2 bases; junction bases outside the gene matches: 7. The CDR3 nucleotides read TGTGCCAGCAGCCTGGGACAGGACCTTAACACTGAAGCTTTCTTT. This translates into CASSLGQDLNTEAFF.

Concerning this clonotype itself: A much bigger clone sits one base away, suggesting this may be a read error. V gene TRBV9 combines with J gene TRBJ2-7; 8 bases fit TRBD1. Germline V CDR1 and CDR2: SGDLS, YYNGEE. The CDR3 contains 15 residues. The CDR3 DNA follows: TGTGTCAGCAGCGTAGTAGGGACAGGCTCCTACGAGCAGTACTTC. This encodes CVSSVVGTGSYEQYF.

In this sample, this clonotype turned up many times. The chain uses TRBV5-6 and TRBJ1-1, with D uncertain. V was clipped by 0 bases and J by 7 bases, with 10 bases between them. The germline gives CDR1 SGHDT, CDR2 YYEEEE. This CDR3 has 13 amino acids. The CDR3 bases are TGTGCCAGCAGCTTGGCAGGTGTTAGTGAAGCTTTCTTT. Residues: CASSLAGVSEAFF. Using reference TRBV5-6 and TRBJ1-1 for the parts outside the CDR3, the full variable domain is DAGVTQSPTHLIKTRGQQVTLRCSPKSGHDTVSWYQQALGQGPQFIFQYYEEEERQRGNFPDRFSGHQFPNYSSELNVNALLLGDSALYLCASSLAGVSEAFFGQGTRLTVV.

The sample holds many counts of this clonotype. The rearrangement joins TRBV5-1 to TRBJ2-7; no firm D call. The CDR3 sequence is 13 residues long. The germline V and J ends were trimmed by 4 bases and 3 bases, with 11 bases remaining between them. Looked up from germline, CDR1 is SGHRS and CDR2 is YFSETQ. CDR3 DNA sequence: TGCGCCAGCAGCCGTGACGGATTCTACGAGCAGTACTTC. The encoded protein is CASSRDGFYEQYF.

Many counts were recorded for this clonotype. The V gene is TRBV29-1, the J gene TRBJ2-1; D call uncertain. CDR1 and CDR2 (germline): SQVTM, ANQGSEA. Trimming cost V 6 bases and J 0 bases, with 9 bases left between them. The CDR3 is 13 amino acids. This chain's CDR3 is CSVLHSSYNEQFF. CDR3 DNA: TGCAGCGTCCTACATAGCTCCTACAATGAGCAGTTCTTC.

This clonotype occurred many times. V gene TRBV25-1 combines with J gene TRBJ2-7, with 11 bases lining up with TRBD2. V shed 4 bases, J shed 5 bases, and the junction held 10 bases outside the gene matches. Germline values: CDR1 MGHDK, CDR2 SYGVNS. The CDR3 is 16 residues long. CDR3 DNA: TGTGCCAGCAGTGGAGAAACTAGCGGGAGAGGTCACGAGCAGTACTTC. Residues: CASSGETSGRGHEQYF.

This clonotype has a handful of counts. This chain joins TRBV4-1 and TRBJ1-5; D not resolved. The ends were cut back, 1 base at V and 6 bases at J, with 16 bases in the middle. The CDR3 totals 16 residues. Germline lookup yields CDR1 MGHRA and CDR2 YSYEKL. The chain's CDR3 is CASSQAFNILPQPQHF. The CDR3 DNA reads as TGCGCCAGCAGCCAAGCTTTCAACATACTCCCTCAGCCCCAGCATTTT.

This clonotype occurred many times. The V gene is TRBV4-2, the J gene TRBJ2-7, with D perhaps TRBD1 or TRBD2 (6 bases each). In germline, CDR1 is LGHNA, CDR2 YNFKEQ. The germline V and J ends were trimmed by 6 bases and 3 bases, with 21 bases remaining between them. CDR3 length: 16 residues. The DNA of the CDR3 is TGTGCCAGCAGTCCCAACGTTAAAGGGGGGTACTACGAGCAGTACTTC. Protein: CASSPNVKGGYYEQYF.

The rearrangement joins TRBV5-1 to TRBJ2-1; 7 bases are shared with TRBD2. This CDR3 spans 15 amino acids. Per the germline V gene, CDR1 is SGHRS and CDR2 is YFSETQ. The V gene end was trimmed by 4 bases and the J gene end by 6 bases; junction bases not matched to a gene: 10. CDR3 protein: CASSPLAGVGNEQFF. CDR3 DNA: TGCGCCAGCAGCCCCCTTGCGGGAGTTGGCAATGAGCAGTTCTTC.

Many counts were recorded for this clonotype. The genes are TRBV6-6 and TRBJ1-1; D may be TRBD1 (5 bases). Trimming took off 0 bases at V and 1 base at J, with 15 bases between the two ends. The CDR3 consists of 17 residues. Germline CDR1 and CDR2: MNHNY and SVGAGI (reference sequence). The CDR3 sequence is CASSYSWQGHGNTEAFF. Written as DNA, the CDR3 is TGTGCCAGCAGTTACTCATGGCAGGGCCATGGGAACACTGAAGCTTTCTTT.

This clonotype has ten or more counts. The CDR3 spells CASSYGEKETQYF. CDR3 nucleotide sequence: TGTGCCAGCAGTTACGGGGAGAAAGAGACCCAGTACTTC. The chain joins TRBV6-5 to TRBJ2-5; D possibly corresponds to TRBD2 (5 bases). There are 13 residues in the CDR3. V was cut by 2 bases and J by 3 bases, with 7 bases left in between. CDR1 and CDR2 from the germline V gene are MNHEY and SVGAGI.

The sample holds one count of this clonotype. A much larger clonotype is one base distant, so this may be a read error. The V call is TRBV28, the J call TRBJ2-7; D not certain. The CDR3 spans 11 residues. The germline V and J ends were trimmed by 9 bases and 2 bases, with 8 bases remaining between them. The germline gives CDR1 MDHEN, CDR2 SYDVKM. The CDR3 sequence is CARSRTYEQYF. Here the CDR3 DNA reads TGTGCCAGAAGTCGGACCTACGAGCAGTACTTC.

The chain carries TRBV19 and TRBJ2-1, with 10 nucleotides matching TRBD2. This CDR3 has 16 amino acids. The V gene end was trimmed by 5 bases and the J gene end by 6 bases; junction bases not matched to a gene: 10. The germline CDR1 and CDR2 sequences are LNHDA and SQIVND (reference sequence). The CDR3 sequence: CASSLLLAGIPNEQFF. CDR3 bases: TGTGCCAGTAGTTTATTACTAGCGGGAATCCCCAATGAGCAGTTCTTC.

This sequence joins TRBV18 and TRBJ2-7, with TRBD1 matching 9 bases. Germline V CDR1 and CDR2: KGHSH, LQKENI. This CDR3 region has 15 residues. Germline trimming cut 4 bases from V and 6 bases from J; bases unmatched to any gene: 10. This CDR3 reads CASSRPGQGISEQYF. Here the CDR3 DNA reads TGTGCCAGCTCACGTCCGGGACAGGGTATAAGCGAGCAGTACTTC. Based on the CDR3 plus reference TRBV18 and TRBJ2-7, the full variable domain is NAGVMQNPRHLVRRRGQEARLRCSPMKGHSHVYWYRQLPEEGLKFMVYLQKENIIDESGMPKERFSAEFPKEGPSILRIQQVVRGDSAAYFCASSRPGQGISEQYFGPGTRLTVT.

This clonotype was observed at least ten times. The CDR3 loop is CSAPGTGGYEQYF. In nucleotides, the CDR3 is TGCAGTGCTCCTGGGACAGGGGGGTACGAGCAGTACTTC. The chain employs TRBV20-1 and TRBJ2-7; TRBD1 aligns across 11 bases. Germline V lookup: CDR1 DFQATT, CDR2 SNEGSKA (reference sequence). V was pared by 5 bases and J by 4 bases, with 4 bases of the junction left unmatched. CDR3 length equals 13 residues.